This passage covers 5 T cell receptor beta chains from one sample sequenced in a study of control samples from healthy donors and cancer patients. Assay used: immunoSEQ multiplex PCR; TCRdb lists only in-frame clones, some missing. The data hold hundreds of thousands of clones, with approximately 90% observed a single time. Material for sequencing was PBMCs. These TCRs come from a man aged 40-55 years with head and neck cancer.

The chain employs TRBV12-3 or TRBV12-4 and TRBJ2-5; D uncertain. V was shortened by 10 bases and J by 7 bases, with 19 bases between the two germline ends. This CDR3 region has 13 residues. CDR3 protein: CATLKDSHGTQYF. CDR3 DNA sequence: TGTGCCACCCTAAAAGACTCACACGGGACCCAGTACTTC.

This chain uses TRBV11-3 with TRBJ1-1; D is unresolved. V lost 4 bases to trimming and J lost 4 bases, with 10 bases between them. Germline CDR1 SGHNT, CDR2 YENEEA. The CDR3 runs 13 residues. CDR3 sequence reads: CASSSRGGTEAFF. Written as DNA, the CDR3 is TGTGCCAGCAGCTCCCGGGGAGGCACTGAAGCTTTCTTT.

The chain has TRBV12-3 or TRBV12-4 and TRBJ1-4; possibly TRBD1 for D (6 bases). V gave up 1 base and J gave up 16 bases, with 16 bases separating them. CDR3 length equals 13 residues. The CDR3 sequence is CASSLGGGAERFF. CDR3 bases: TGTGCCAGCAGTTTAGGCGGGGGCGCGGAACGGTTTTTT.

This sequence joins TRBV6-5 and TRBJ1-2; possibly TRBD1 for D (5 bases). Germline-derived CDR1 and CDR2 are MNHEY and SVGAGI. With 7 bases removed from V and 7 bases from J, the gap between germline ends came to 22 bases. The CDR3 totals 15 residues. The CDR3 protein is CASKLGRTGSTGYTF. For the CDR3, the DNA is TGTGCCAGCAAACTGGGACGCACCGGGTCAACTGGCTACACCTTC.

The rearrangement joins TRBV13 to TRBJ1-2, with 9 positions matching TRBD1. The V gene end was trimmed by 5 bases and the J gene end by 5 bases; junction bases not matched to a gene: 15. The CDR3 totals 17 residues. Germline CDR1 and CDR2: PRHDT and FYEKMQ (reference sequence). The CDR3: CASSPTGTGSPRYGYTF. The CDR3 DNA reads TGTGCCAGCAGCCCGACCGGGACAGGGTCCCCGCGGTATGGCTACACCTTC.